The next 8 T cell receptor beta chains were all read from a single sample in a study of post-analysis software for immune sequencing data. Unique molecular identifiers were carried by the TCR beta cDNA libraries. TCRdb called the PCR reads again in MiXCR, with one record for every CDR3 protein. The sample has about 540,000 distinct CDR3 sequences; 30% to 40% are singletons. Findings of the study overall: Several TRBV segments (TRBV5-6, TRBV5-1 and TRBV20-1 among them) occurred more frequently in patients than in controls.

The antigens of these receptors remain unknown. The sequenced sample consisted of blood. The receptors were sampled from a girl aged 2-17 years with multiple sclerosis.

The chain links TRBV15 to TRBJ2-5; either TRBD1 or TRBD2 may supply D (5 bases each). CDR3 length: 17 residues. Trimming shortened V by 4 bases and J by 4 bases, and 22 bases separated the two germline ends. CDR1 and CDR2 from the germline V gene are LNHNV and YYDKDF (reference sequence). This chain's CDR3 is CATSTNNGQPRGETQYF. The CDR3 DNA reads as TGTGCCACCAGCACCAATAACGGACAACCGAGGGGAGAGACCCAGTACTTC.

There are a few counts of this clonotype. The gene calls are TRBV4-2 and TRBJ2-3; TRBD2 agrees at 12 bases. The germline CDR1 and CDR2 sequences are LGHNA and YNFKEQ. J was trimmed by 4 bases and V by 0 bases; bases with no gene match: 11. This CDR3 is 19 amino acids long. Here the CDR3 DNA reads TGTGCCAGCAGCCAAGAGAACCTAGCGGGGGGGTCCAGTCCAGATACGCAGTATTTT. As protein: CASSQENLAGGSSPDTQYF.

This chain connects TRBV7-6 to TRBJ1-6, with D perhaps TRBD1 (6 bases). Germline V gene lookup returns CDR1 SGHVS and CDR2 FNYEAQ. This CDR3 has 15 amino acids. Trimming stripped 5 bases from V and 8 bases from J, with 16 bases between. The CDR3 DNA reads as TGTGCCAGCAGCACGAGGGACAACGCCTATTCACCCCTCCACTTT. Translation gives CASSTRDNAYSPLHF.

This clonotype was seen only a few times. The CDR3 protein is CASSVIRGNTEAFF. DNA for the CDR3: TGCGCCAGCAGCGTCATTCGAGGAAACACTGAAGCTTTCTTT. The chain combines TRBV5-1 with TRBJ1-1; D is ambiguous. Germline loops: CDR1 SGHRS, CDR2 YFSETQ. This CDR3 region has 14 residues. Trimming took 4 bases from V and 2 from J, leaving 12 bases between them.

The chain has TRBV5-1 and TRBJ2-7, with a tentative D call TRBD1 (5 bases). V lost 2 bases, J lost 2 bases, and 8 bases lay in between. Per the germline V gene, CDR1 is SGHRS and CDR2 is YFSETQ. The CDR3 contains 13 residues. The CDR3 loop is CASSFAGTYEQYF. Here the CDR3 DNA reads TGCGCCAGCAGCTTCGCAGGGACCTACGAGCAGTACTTC.

Only a few counts were recorded for this clonotype. The chain has TRBV20-1 and TRBJ2-7, with D tentatively TRBD2 (6 bases). The CDR3 runs to 15 residues. The ends were cut back, 5 bases at V and 0 bases at J, with 17 bases in the middle. Germline V gene lookup returns CDR1 DFQATT and CDR2 SNEGSKA (reference sequence). CDR3 in DNA: TGCAGTGCTCCCAAGGGGCGGGGTAGCTCCTACGAGCAGTACTTC. It translates to CSAPKGRGSSYEQYF.

This clonotype has only a few counts. The chain joins TRBV25-1 to TRBJ1-2; 8 nucleotides line up with TRBD1. V was pared by 4 bases and J by 1 base, with 5 bases of the junction left unmatched. The germline CDR1 and CDR2 sequences are MGHDK and SYGVNS. CDR3 length: 15 amino acids. This CDR3 reads CASSARTGLNYGYTF. Written as DNA, the CDR3 is TGTGCCAGCAGTGCCCGGACAGGGCTTAACTATGGCTACACCTTC.

In its sample, this clonotype was seen a few times. V gene TRBV10-3 combines with J gene TRBJ2-6; no definite D call. CDR1 and CDR2 (germline): ENHRY, SYGVKD. The CDR3 consists of 15 residues. The V end was cut by 6 bases, the J end by 4 bases, with 13 bases between. The CDR3 here is CAISATVGGANVLTF. Written as DNA, the CDR3 is TGTGCCATCAGCGCGACCGTGGGGGGGGCCAACGTCCTGACTTTC.